The rows below give T cell receptor beta chains drawn from one sample of a study of PD-1 blockade in classical Hodgkin lymphoma. TCRdb's copy holds only in-frame clones and misses some; the assay was immunoSEQ multiplex PCR. The repertoire holds under 9,500 clones, with more than 75% as singletons. This specimen was peripheral blood mononuclear cells (PBMCs), taken before the fourth cycle of nivolumab. These receptors all stem from a human donor with classical Hodgkin lymphoma. The CDR3 runs from the conserved cysteine through the conserved F or W. D genes are given only for firm matches. Clone sizes are given selectively: once, few, many, or a class where the clone is expanded.

CDR3aa: CASSYPGAAYEQYF; CDR3nt: TGTGCCAGCAGCTACCCGGGGGCCGCCTACGAGCAGTACTTC; abundance: -; j_gene: TRBJ2-7; len: 14; v_gene: TRBV11-3; d_gene: -
CDR3aa: CASSLARDSGSYEQYF; CDR3nt: TGTGCCAGCAGCTTAGCAAGGGACAGCGGCTCCTACGAGCAGTACTTC; abundance: -; j_gene: TRBJ2-7; len: 16; v_gene: TRBV7-2; d_gene: TRBD1
CDR3aa: CASSQRGGRDGELFF; CDR3nt: TGTGCCAGCAGCCAGCGGGGGGGCCGAGACGGGGAGCTGTTTTTT; abundance: -; j_gene: TRBJ2-2; len: 15; v_gene: TRBV7-2; d_gene: TRBD2
CDR3aa: CASSLKQLGTDTQYF; CDR3nt: TGCGCCAGCAGCTTGAAACAGCTAGGGACAGATACGCAGTATTTT; abundance: -; j_gene: TRBJ2-3; len: 15; v_gene: TRBV5-1; d_gene: -
CDR3aa: CASSLENQPQHF; CDR3nt: TGTGCCAGCAGCTTAGAGAACCAGCCCCAGCATTTT; abundance: -; j_gene: TRBJ1-5; len: 12; v_gene: TRBV11-2; d_gene: -
CDR3aa: CASKWASGGQETQYF; CDR3nt: TGTGCCAGCAAGTGGGCTAGCGGAGGGCAAGAGACCCAGTACTTC; abundance: -; j_gene: TRBJ2-5; len: 15; v_gene: TRBV7-9; d_gene: TRBD2
CDR3aa: CASGQETQYF; CDR3nt: TGTGCCAGCGGGCAGGAGACCCAGTACTTC; abundance: medium-sized; j_gene: TRBJ2-5; len: 10; v_gene: TRBV25-1; d_gene: -
CDR3aa: CASSEGPIYGYTF; CDR3nt: TGTGCCAGCAGTGAGGGACCGATCTATGGCTACACCTTC; abundance: -; j_gene: TRBJ1-2; len: 13; v_gene: TRBV2; d_gene: -
CDR3aa: CASSVRESNQPQHF; CDR3nt: TGTGCCAGCAGTGTCCGGGAAAGCAATCAGCCCCAGCATTTT; abundance: -; j_gene: TRBJ1-5; len: 14; v_gene: TRBV2; d_gene: -
CDR3aa: CASSFTDKNTIYF; CDR3nt: TGTGCCAGCAGCTTTACGGACAAAAACACCATATATTTT; abundance: -; j_gene: TRBJ1-3; len: 13; v_gene: TRBV7-8; d_gene: -
CDR3aa: CASRLAGGPETQYF; CDR3nt: TGCGCCAGCCGACTAGCGGGGGGCCCAGAGACCCAGTACTTC; abundance: -; j_gene: TRBJ2-5; len: 14; v_gene: TRBV4-1; d_gene: TRBD2
CDR3aa: CASSQVSSGTGERQYLYEQYF; CDR3nt: TGCGCCAGCAGCCAAGTGTCCTCCGGGACAGGGGAGCGCCAATACTTATACGAGCAGTACTTC; abundance: -; j_gene: TRBJ2-7; len: 21; v_gene: TRBV4-1; d_gene: TRBD1
CDR3aa: CASSAEAGGVYNEQFF; CDR3nt: TGCGCCAGCAGTGCGGAAGCGGGGGGGGTCTACAATGAGCAGTTCTTC; abundance: -; j_gene: TRBJ2-1; len: 16; v_gene: TRBV10-1; d_gene: TRBD2
CDR3aa: CASSLRTGRGSSGNTIYF; CDR3nt: TGTGCCAGCAGTTTACGGACAGGAAGGGGGTCCTCTGGAAACACCATATATTTT; abundance: -; j_gene: TRBJ1-3; len: 18; v_gene: TRBV28; d_gene: TRBD1
CDR3aa: CASSQESGTDYGYTF; CDR3nt: TGTGCCAGCAGCCAAGAGTCCGGGACGGACTATGGCTACACCTTC; abundance: -; j_gene: TRBJ1-2; len: 15; v_gene: TRBV4-2; d_gene: -
CDR3aa: CASSQRQFNSPLHF; CDR3nt: TGCGCCAGCAGCCAAAGGCAGTTCAATTCACCCCTCCACTTT; abundance: few; j_gene: TRBJ1-6; len: 14; v_gene: TRBV4-1; d_gene: -
CDR3aa: CASSYGGPLSYNEQFF; CDR3nt: TGTGCCAGCAGTTACGGGGGGCCTCTCTCCTACAATGAGCAGTTCTTC; abundance: -; j_gene: TRBJ2-1; len: 16; v_gene: TRBV6-6; d_gene: -
CDR3aa: CASSLTTSFTDTQYF; CDR3nt: TGCGCCAGCAGCTTGACGACTAGCTTCACAGATACGCAGTATTTT; abundance: -; j_gene: TRBJ2-3; len: 15; v_gene: TRBV5-1; d_gene: TRBD2
CDR3aa: CASSLRRAGPNTEAFF; CDR3nt: TGTGCCAGCAGCTTACGGAGGGCAGGCCCGAACACTGAAGCTTTCTTT; abundance: -; j_gene: TRBJ1-1; len: 16; v_gene: TRBV7-2; d_gene: -
CDR3aa: CASSSPGRINEKLFF; CDR3nt: TGTGCCAGTAGTTCCCCCGGGCGAATTAATGAAAAACTGTTTTTT; abundance: -; j_gene: TRBJ1-4; len: 15; v_gene: TRBV19; d_gene: -
CDR3aa: CASSLVVSATNEKLFF; CDR3nt: TGTGCCAGCAGCTTGGTTGTGTCTGCAACTAATGAAAAACTGTTTTTT; abundance: -; j_gene: TRBJ1-4; len: 16; v_gene: TRBV5-5; d_gene: -
CDR3aa: CASSPGTDTGELFF; CDR3nt: TGTGCCAGCTCACCAGGGACGGACACCGGGGAGCTGTTTTTT; abundance: -; j_gene: TRBJ2-2; len: 14; v_gene: TRBV18; d_gene: -
CDR3aa: CASLMTSGGTDTQYF; CDR3nt: TGTGCCAGCCTGATGACTAGCGGGGGCACAGATACGCAGTATTTT; abundance: -; j_gene: TRBJ2-3; len: 15; v_gene: TRBV6-1; d_gene: TRBD2
CDR3aa: CASSKSHVGRETQYF; CDR3nt: TGTGCCAGCAGCAAATCGCACGTGGGCCGAGAGACCCAGTACTTC; abundance: once; j_gene: TRBJ2-5; len: 15; v_gene: TRBV21-1; d_gene: -
CDR3aa: CASSKGRGENTIYF; CDR3nt: TGCGCCAGCAGTAAAGGCAGGGGGGAAAACACCATATATTTT; abundance: -; j_gene: TRBJ1-3; len: 14; v_gene: TRBV4-3; d_gene: TRBD1
CDR3aa: CASSFNSLLRTEAFF; CDR3nt: TGTGCCAGCAGCTTCAACAGCCTGTTACGGACTGAAGCTTTCTTT; abundance: -; j_gene: TRBJ1-1; len: 15; v_gene: TRBV7-2; d_gene: -
CDR3aa: CASSRPGGSYGYTF; CDR3nt: TGTGCCAGTAGTAGGCCAGGTGGTTCCTATGGCTACACCTTC; abundance: few; j_gene: TRBJ1-2; len: 14; v_gene: TRBV19; d_gene: -
CDR3aa: CASSFRQGPNEKLFF; CDR3nt: TGTGCCAGCAGCTTTAGACAGGGCCCAAATGAAAAACTGTTTTTT; abundance: -; j_gene: TRBJ1-4; len: 15; v_gene: TRBV9; d_gene: TRBD1
CDR3aa: CASSLNGRGLTDTQYF; CDR3nt: TGCGCCAGCAGCTTGAATGGCAGGGGATTGACAGATACGCAGTATTTT; abundance: few; j_gene: TRBJ2-3; len: 16; v_gene: TRBV5-1; d_gene: -
CDR3aa: CASSSGAVRPQHF; CDR3nt: TGTGCCAGTAGTTCCGGGGCAGTCCGGCCCCAGCATTTT; abundance: -; j_gene: TRBJ1-5; len: 13; v_gene: TRBV19; d_gene: -
CDR3aa: CASSESQDTQYF; CDR3nt: TGCGCCAGCAGCGAGTCACAAGATACGCAGTATTTT; abundance: -; j_gene: TRBJ2-3; len: 12; v_gene: TRBV5-1; d_gene: -
CDR3aa: CASSTRQELYGYTF; CDR3nt: TGTGCCAGCAGCACCAGACAGGAGCTCTATGGCTACACCTTC; abundance: -; j_gene: TRBJ1-2; len: 14; v_gene: TRBV7-2; d_gene: -
CDR3aa: CSAPTRGEGESMNTEAFF; CDR3nt: TGCAGCGCCCCAACGCGGGGAGAGGGGGAATCTATGAACACTGAAGCTTTCTTT; abundance: once; j_gene: TRBJ1-1; len: 18; v_gene: TRBV29-1; d_gene: -
CDR3aa: CASSSMDGPYEQYF; CDR3nt: TGTGCCAGCAGCTCTATGGACGGTCCCTACGAGCAGTACTTC; abundance: -; j_gene: TRBJ2-7; len: 14; v_gene: TRBV7-2; d_gene: -
CDR3aa: CATSREATGANVLTF; CDR3nt: TGTGCCACCAGCAGAGAGGCAACTGGGGCCAACGTCCTGACTTTC; abundance: -; j_gene: TRBJ2-6; len: 15; v_gene: TRBV15; d_gene: -
CDR3aa: CASSLTQESPQHF; CDR3nt: TGTGCCAGCAGTTTAACGCAGGAGTCGCCCCAGCATTTT; abundance: once; j_gene: TRBJ1-5; len: 13; v_gene: TRBV28; d_gene: -
CDR3aa: CASSEWGMGTGPTEAFF; CDR3nt: TGTGCCAGCAGTGAATGGGGAATGGGGACAGGGCCCACTGAAGCTTTCTTT; abundance: -; j_gene: TRBJ1-1; len: 17; v_gene: TRBV2; d_gene: TRBD1
CDR3aa: CASSLGQGGQETQYF; CDR3nt: TGCGCCAGCAGCTTGGGACAGGGAGGGCAAGAGACCCAGTACTTC; abundance: -; j_gene: TRBJ2-5; len: 15; v_gene: TRBV5-1; d_gene: -
CDR3aa: CASSEALGLGNTGELFF; CDR3nt: TGTGCCAGCAGTGAGGCTCTGGGTTTAGGTAACACCGGGGAGCTGTTTTTT; abundance: -; j_gene: TRBJ2-2; len: 17; v_gene: TRBV2; d_gene: -
CDR3aa: CASSLAYQDMGPGNTIYF; CDR3nt: TGTGCCAGCAGCTTAGCGTACCAGGACATGGGGCCTGGAAACACCATATATTTT; abundance: -; j_gene: TRBJ1-3; len: 18; v_gene: TRBV7-9; d_gene: -
CDR3aa: CASSSFWTSYEQYF; CDR3nt: TGTGCCAGCAGTTCCTTTTGGACATCTTATGAGCAGTACTTC; abundance: -; j_gene: TRBJ2-7; len: 14; v_gene: TRBV6-9; d_gene: -
CDR3aa: CASSLGANQPQHF; CDR3nt: TGCGCCAGCAGCTTAGGGGCGAATCAGCCCCAGCATTTT; abundance: -; j_gene: TRBJ1-5; len: 13; v_gene: TRBV5-1; d_gene: -
CDR3aa: CASGLVYRLGAITEAFF; CDR3nt: TGTGCTAGTGGTTTGGTATATCGATTGGGGGCGATCACTGAAGCTTTCTTT; abundance: -; j_gene: TRBJ1-1; len: 17; v_gene: TRBV12-5; d_gene: -
CDR3aa: CASSFTAGGEQYF; CDR3nt: TGTGCCAGCAGCTTCACAGCGGGGGGGGAGCAGTACTTC; abundance: -; j_gene: TRBJ2-7; len: 13; v_gene: TRBV11-3; d_gene: TRBD2
CDR3aa: CASGFAGTGYSPLHF; CDR3nt: TGTGCTAGTGGTTTCGCCGGGACAGGGTATTCACCCCTCCACTTT; abundance: once; j_gene: TRBJ1-6; len: 15; v_gene: TRBV12-5; d_gene: TRBD1
CDR3aa: CASSPRLDTEAFF; CDR3nt: TGCGCCAGCAGCCCAAGGTTGGACACTGAAGCTTTCTTT; abundance: once; j_gene: TRBJ1-1; len: 13; v_gene: TRBV4-1; d_gene: -
CDR3aa: CSVEAPTDTQYF; CDR3nt: TGCAGCGTTGAGGCCCCCACAGATACGCAGTATTTT; abundance: once; j_gene: TRBJ2-3; len: 12; v_gene: TRBV29-1; d_gene: -
CDR3aa: CASSGDSGTPLHF; CDR3nt: TGTGCCAGCAGCGGGGACAGCGGAACACCCCTCCACTTT; abundance: few; j_gene: TRBJ1-6; len: 13; v_gene: TRBV2; d_gene: TRBD1